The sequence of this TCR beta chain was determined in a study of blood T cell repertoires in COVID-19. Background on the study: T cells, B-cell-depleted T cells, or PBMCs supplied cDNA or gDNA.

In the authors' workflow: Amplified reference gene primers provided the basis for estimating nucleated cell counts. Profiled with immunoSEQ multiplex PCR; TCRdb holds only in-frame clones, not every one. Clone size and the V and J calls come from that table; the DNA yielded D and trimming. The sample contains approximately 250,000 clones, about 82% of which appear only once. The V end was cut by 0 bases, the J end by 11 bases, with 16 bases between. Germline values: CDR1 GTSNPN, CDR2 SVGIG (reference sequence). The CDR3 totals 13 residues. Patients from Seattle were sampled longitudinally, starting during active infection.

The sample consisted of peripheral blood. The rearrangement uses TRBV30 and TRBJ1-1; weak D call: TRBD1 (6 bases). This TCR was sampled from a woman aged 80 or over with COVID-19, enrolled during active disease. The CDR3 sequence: CAWSVMGANEAFF. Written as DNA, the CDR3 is TGTGCCTGGAGTGTAATGGGGGCCAATGAGGCTTTCTTT.